The 13 T cell receptor beta chains listed next were all sequenced from one sample in a study of CD8 T cells in Susac syndrome (dated by TCRdb to between 2019 and 2020). The library was generated by the immunoSEQ multiplex PCR assay. RNA was extracted with the RNeasy kit and roughly 0.5 to 1 ug was reverse transcribed using random hexamers. Clones were called with MiXCR by TCRdb after fastp trimmed the public reads at Q25, and only in-frame beta chains were retained. CDR3 protein sequences are deduplicated, and each keeps its most common genes and DNA. Counted in this sample were approximately 100,000 distinct CDR3 sequences; around 94% of them appeared once. Together, the top ten hold 0.4% to 0.5% of the sample. The specimen sequenced was CD8+ T cells from PBMCs. Receptor source: a human donor with Susac syndrome.

This chain links TRBV19 with TRBJ2-5, with TRBD1 matching over 11 bases. Germline assignment: CDR1 LNHDA and CDR2 SQIVND (reference sequence). With 10 bases clipped from V and 5 bases from J, the junction kept 6 bases outside the gene matches. CDR3 length: 13 amino acids. Here the CDR3 reads CATGQGAGETQYF. The CDR3 nucleotides read TGTGCCACCGGACAGGGGGCTGGTGAGACCCAGTACTTC.

This chain links TRBV4-3 with TRBJ1-4; a possible D gene is TRBD1 (5 bases). The CDR3 runs to 16 residues. The germline gives CDR1 LGHNA, CDR2 YSLEER. V lost 0 bases to trimming and J lost 5 bases, with 13 bases between them. The CDR3 DNA reads TGCGCCAGCAGCCAAGACCCGACAGATTTGAATGAAAAACTGTTTTTT. It encodes CASSQDPTDLNEKLFF.

The chain recombines TRBV14 with TRBJ2-5, with a possible D match to TRBD2 (5 bases). CDR1 and CDR2 (germline): SGHDN, FVKESK. Deletions cut 2 bases from V and 1 base from J, with 17 bases between. The length of the CDR3 is 17 residues. The CDR3 DNA is TGTGCCAGCAGCCAAAACGAATGGCCTAGCAGCCAAGAGACCCAGTACTTC. It specifies CASSQNEWPSSQETQYF.

The chain carries TRBV9 and TRBJ2-7; D might be TRBD1 (5 bases). V was cut by 4 bases and J by 2 bases, with 19 bases left in between. The germline V gene has CDR1 SGDLS and CDR2 YYNGEE. The CDR3 runs 16 residues. DNA for the CDR3: TGTGCCAGCAGCTCCTCCCCAGGTCAAGGGGCCTACGAGCAGTACTTC. This codes for CASSSSPGQGAYEQYF.

The V gene is TRBV20-1, the J gene TRBJ1-1; D is undetermined. The CDR3 covers 14 residues. Deletions cut 0 bases from V and 1 base from J, with 9 bases between. Germline CDR1 reads DFQATT; CDR2 reads SNEGSKA (reference sequence). CDR3 sequence: CSAREVAGNTEAFF. CDR3 bases: TGCAGTGCTAGAGAGGTGGCAGGGAACACTGAAGCTTTCTTT.

The J gene is TRBJ2-7, the V gene TRBV5-1; unclear D gene. The germline V gene encodes CDR1 SGHRS and CDR2 YFSETQ. The CDR3 totals 14 residues. Trimming cost V 0 bases and J 1 base, with 8 bases left between them. CDR3 DNA sequence: TGCGCCAGCAGCTTGGAATCGGGTTCCTACGAGCAGTACTTC. Protein sequence: CASSLESGSYEQYF.

The chain couples TRBV6-6 to TRBJ2-1; a weak D match, TRBD2 (7 bases). V dropped 10 bases and J dropped 5 bases, with 15 bases sitting between them. The CDR3 is 13 residues long. Per germline, CDR1 MNHNY and CDR2 SVGAGI (reference sequence). CDR3 bases: TGTGCCATGCGGGGGACAACCAACAATGAGCAGTTCTTC. Its translation: CAMRGTTNNEQFF.

This chain links TRBV2 with TRBJ2-7, with D perhaps being TRBD1 or TRBD2 (6 bases each). The germline V gene has CDR1 SNHLY and CDR2 FYNNEI. The CDR3 is 10 amino acids. Trimming stripped 8 bases from V and 9 bases from J, with 11 bases between. The CDR3, as DNA: TGTGCCAGCCTGGAGGGGGGGCAGTACTTC. It codes for CASLEGGQYF.

This chain joins TRBV15 and TRBJ2-7; D call uncertain. The germline V gene has CDR1 LNHNV and CDR2 YYDKDF (reference sequence). The CDR3 sequence is 12 residues long. V lost 3 bases and J lost 3, with 6 bases in between. Written as DNA, the CDR3 is TGTGCCACCAGCAGCTCAGGCTACGAGCAGTACTTC. Protein product: CATSSSGYEQYF.

V is TRBV2 and J is TRBJ2-7; no clear D gene. The length of the CDR3 is 13 residues. The germline V gene has CDR1 SNHLY and CDR2 FYNNEI. Trimming removed 8 bases from V and 5 bases from J, with 16 bases in between. The CDR3 reads CASSPPGANEQYF. The CDR3, as DNA: TGTGCCAGCTCCCCCCCCGGAGCGAACGAGCAGTACTTC. Based on the CDR3 plus reference TRBV2 and TRBJ2-7, the full variable domain is EPEVTQTPSHQVTQMGQEVILRCVPISNHLYFYWYRQILGQKVEFLVSFYNNEISEKSEIFDDQFSVERPDGSNFTLKIRSTKLEDSAMYFCASSPPGANEQYFGPGTRLTVT.

The count of this clonotype is one. This sequence joins TRBV19 and TRBJ1-1, with a possible D match to TRBD1 (5 bases). Germline V gives CDR1 LNHDA, CDR2 SQIVND (reference sequence). V lost 0 bases to trimming and J lost 3 bases, with 20 bases between them. The CDR3 has 18 residues. Written as DNA, the CDR3 is TGTGCCAGTAGTATAGATGTTCCGGGACCGGCGTCGGACACTGAAGCTTTCTTT. Translation gives CASSIDVPGPASDTEAFF.

V and J are TRBV20-1 and TRBJ2-3, with D perhaps matching TRBD2 (6 bases). This CDR3 region has 11 residues. V shed 7 bases and J shed 4 bases, with 9 bases lying between them. Germline V gives CDR1 DFQATT, CDR2 SNEGSKA (reference sequence). The CDR3 protein is CSGRDSDTQYF. For the CDR3, the DNA is TGCAGTGGCAGGGACTCAGATACGCAGTATTTT.

The rearrangement joins TRBV20-1 to TRBJ2-3; D may correspond to TRBD1 or TRBD2 (6 bases each). CDR1 is DFQATT, CDR2 SNEGSKA, per germline (reference sequence). Trimming cost V 3 bases and J 2 bases, with 24 bases left between them. The CDR3 has 18 amino acids. This CDR3 reads CSASVAGEGSGSTDTQYF. The CDR3 DNA reads as TGCAGTGCTAGCGTAGCAGGGGAAGGTAGCGGTTCCACAGATACGCAGTATTTT.